This T cell receptor (beta chain) was sequenced during a study of early T cells in non-severe SARS-CoV-2 infection. Study overall: Sequenced bulk RNA came from whole blood that was unsorted, and chains were unpaired.

V shed 6 bases and J 4 bases; nucleotides not matched to a gene: 6. The CDR3 covers 14 residues. Unique molecular identifiers were affixed to single, distinct cDNA molecules. TCRdb re-called the 5' RACE reads through MiXCR, storing one row per CDR3 protein. This sample has about 48,000 distinct CDR3 sequences, with around 5.6% found just once. This clonotype appeared many times. Antigen unknown. Study findings and constraints: Sequences matched to VDJdb favored anti-spike CD8 responses, while private and CD4 specificities were missed.

Sequences were obtained from whole blood. The source of this sequence is an adult who was a healthcare worker with PCR-confirmed SARS-CoV-2 infection or an uninfected control (not recorded which). The V call is TRBV12-3 or TRBV12-4, the J call TRBJ1-1; 9 bases match TRBD1. CDR3 sequence: CASRYRGLGTEAFF. Written as DNA, the CDR3 is TGTGCCAGCAGATACAGGGGGCTTGGCACTGAAGCTTTCTTT.